This passage covers 31 T cell receptor beta chains from one sample sequenced in a study of blood T cell repertoires in COVID-19. Assay used: immunoSEQ multiplex PCR; TCRdb lists only in-frame clones, some missing. In the table there are some 450,000 clones, about 90% of which are singletons. Sequenced material: peripheral blood. The source is a man in his late teens or twenties with COVID-19, enrolled during active disease.

The rearrangement joins TRBV18 to TRBJ2-5; D is undetermined. The germline V gene encodes CDR1 KGHSH and CDR2 LQKENI. CDR3 length equals 14 residues. V was clipped by 5 bases and J by 1 base, with 11 bases between them. CDR3 region: CASSSQRGQETQYF. The DNA of the CDR3 is TGTGCCAGCTCATCACAAAGAGGCCAAGAGACCCAGTACTTC.

This chain joins TRBV6-6 and TRBJ1-4; 9 positions agree with TRBD1. Germline V lookup: CDR1 MNHNY, CDR2 SVGAGI (reference sequence). The trim removed 5 bases at V and 8 bases at J, leaving 12 bases unmatched. The CDR3 has 16 amino acids. The CDR3 is CASSKDSGTGFEKLFF. The CDR3 DNA reads as TGTGCCAGCAGTAAGGATTCCGGGACAGGGTTCGAAAAACTGTTTTTT.

The chain employs TRBV11-3 and TRBJ2-3; TRBD2 aligns across 10 bases. The V and J ends lost 4 bases and 6 bases, in that order; junction bases with no gene match: 10. Germline-derived CDR1 and CDR2 are SGHNT and YENEEA. This CDR3 is built from 16 residues. The CDR3 protein is CASSSIAGGRRDTQYF. The CDR3 region has the DNA TGTGCCAGCAGCTCAATAGCGGGAGGCCGGCGGGATACGCAGTATTTT.

The chain couples TRBV27 to TRBJ2-2; D is perhaps TRBD1 (6 bases). CDR3 size: 13 residues. CDR1 is MNHEY, CDR2 SMNVEV, per germline (reference sequence). V was cut by 4 bases and J by 4 bases, with 7 bases left in between. The CDR3, as DNA: TGTGCCAGCAGTTCAGGGGTCACCGGGGAGCTGTTTTTT. It yields the protein CASSSGVTGELFF.

The chain recombines TRBV27 with TRBJ2-2; D is perhaps TRBD2 (7 bases). This CDR3 is built from 14 residues. V lost 10 bases, J lost 5 bases, and 17 bases lay in between. CDR1 MNHEY and CDR2 SMNVEV come from the germline V gene (reference sequence). The CDR3 protein is CATKGGPGTGELFF. The CDR3 coding sequence is TGTGCCACGAAGGGGGGGCCGGGGACCGGGGAGCTGTTTTTT.

This rearrangement joins TRBV12-5 to TRBJ2-2; 12 positions agree with TRBD2. CDR1 is LGHNT and CDR2 is FRNRAP in the germline V gene. With V trimmed by 1 base and J by 6 bases, 3 bases remained unmatched. CDR3 size: 16 residues. As DNA, the CDR3 is TGTGCTAGTGGTTTGGGGAGACTAGCGGGAGCCGGGGAGCTGTTTTTT. Protein sequence: CASGLGRLAGAGELFF.

A note on this clone: The junction differs from germline at one of its ends, possibly a read error. The chain uses TRBV7-7 and TRBJ2-5, with 7 bases identical to TRBD1. The CDR3 is 15 amino acids. Germline V CDR1 and CDR2: SSHAT, FNYEAQ (reference sequence). As DNA, the CDR3 is TGTGCTAGCAGCTTAGGGGGACAGTCCCAAGAGACCCAGTACTTC. Its translation: CASSLGGQSQETQYF.

V usage is TRBV10-2 and J usage is TRBJ2-1, with 7 positions matching TRBD2. The V segment lost 6 bases and the J segment 9 bases; nucleotides outside the gene matches: 5. Germline CDR1 is WSHSY and CDR2 is SAAADI. The CDR3 is made up of 12 amino acids. The CDR3 coding sequence is TGCGCCAGCAGAGTAGCGGGTACTGAGCAGTTCTTC. This encodes CASRVAGTEQFF.

The chain employs TRBV13 and TRBJ2-5; 7 nucleotides match TRBD1. Germline CDR1 and CDR2: PRHDT and FYEKMQ (reference sequence). The CDR3 is 15 amino acids. V dropped 4 bases and J dropped 5; count of bases not matched to a gene: 10. The CDR3 coding sequence is TGTGCCAGCAGCTACAGACAGGGAAGAGGGGAGACCCAGTACTTC. Amino acid sequence: CASSYRQGRGETQYF.

Regarding this clone: The sample contains more than one DNA sequence encoding this CDR3. In DNA, the CDR3 is TGTGCCAGCAGCTTAAGCGGCGGGTTGAGCTCCTACGAGCAGTACTTC. Its translation: CASSLSGGLSSYEQYF. The chain carries TRBV7-9 and TRBJ2-7; D perhaps matches TRBD2 (5 bases). The V and J ends lost 2 bases and 0 bases respectively, with 14 bases between them. Germline V gene data show CDR1 as SEHNR and CDR2 as FQNEAQ (reference sequence). This CDR3 has 16 residues.

This clone was seen more than once but under ten times. The chain employs TRBV5-4 and TRBJ1-5; TRBD1 is a possible D gene (6 bases). CDR3 length equals 14 residues. Trimming stripped 4 bases from V and 4 bases from J, with 12 bases between. The germline CDR1 and CDR2 sequences are SGHNT and YYREEE (reference sequence). The CDR3 sequence: CASSAGDPNQPQHF. The DNA for the CDR3 is TGTGCCAGCAGCGCAGGGGATCCGAATCAGCCCCAGCATTTT.

V gene TRBV6-5 combines with J gene TRBJ1-5; D perhaps matches TRBD1 (6 bases). Between the trimmed V and J ends, which lost 2 bases and 7 bases, there was a span of 9 bases. Germline V gives CDR1 MNHEY, CDR2 SVGAGI. This CDR3 region has 13 residues. The CDR3 here is CASSYQGGQPQHF. CDR3 coding DNA: TGTGCCAGCAGTTACCAAGGGGGACAGCCCCAGCATTTT.

The rearrangement uses TRBV27 and TRBJ2-3, with a possible D match to TRBD2 (5 bases). Germline lookup yields CDR1 MNHEY and CDR2 SMNVEV (reference sequence). This CDR3 has 15 residues. Trimming cost V 5 bases and J 2 bases, with 14 bases left between them. The CDR3 protein is CASSKPGTHTDTQYF. The CDR3 region has the DNA TGTGCCAGCAGTAAACCGGGAACACACACAGATACGCAGTATTTT.

The chain recombines TRBV29-1 with TRBJ2-2, with no clear D. Trimming stripped 4 bases from V and 7 bases from J, with 10 bases between. CDR1 and CDR2 (germline): SQVTM, ANQGSEA. The CDR3 loop spans 12 amino acids. DNA for the CDR3: TGCAGCGTTGTAACTGCAAGCGGGGAGCTGTTTTTT. Protein: CSVVTASGELFF.

V and J are TRBV5-1 and TRBJ2-2; D may be TRBD2 (5 bases). V was cut by 2 bases and J by 2 bases, with 7 bases left in between. Germline V lookup: CDR1 SGHRS, CDR2 YFSETQ. The CDR3 has 14 amino acids. The DNA of the CDR3 is TGCGCCAGCAGCTTTCGACTAAACACCGGGGAGCTGTTTTTT. Translation gives CASSFRLNTGELFF. The full variable domain, completed using reference TRBV5-1 and TRBJ2-2, is KAGVTQTPRYLIKTRGQQVTLSCSPISGHRSVSWYQQTPGQGLQFLFEYFSETQRNKGNFPGRFSGRQFSNSRSEMNVSTLELGDSALYLCASSFRLNTGELFFGEGSRLTVL.

CDR3 in amino acids: CASSLRLAGANEQFF. CDR3 bases: TGTGCCAGCAGCTTACGGTTAGCGGGAGCCAATGAGCAGTTCTTC. The gene calls are TRBV7-9 and TRBJ2-1; TRBD2 agrees at 9 bases. Germline V gives CDR1 SEHNR, CDR2 FQNEAQ (reference sequence). The CDR3 is 15 amino acids. The junction had 5 bases not matched to a gene; V was cut back by 2 bases and J by 6 bases.

The V gene is TRBV6-5, the J gene TRBJ2-7; TRBD2 is a possible D gene (5 bases). The V and J ends lost 11 bases and 7 bases respectively, with 27 bases between them. The CDR3 runs to 15 residues. Germline V gene sequence: CDR1 MNHEY, CDR2 SVGAGI. CDR3 amino acids: CASLPSHLAKREQYF. The CDR3 coding sequence is TGTGCCTCCTTACCCTCCCACTTGGCGAAGCGGGAGCAGTACTTC.

This chain's CDR3 is CASSTLTSGAYNEQFF. CDR3 nucleotides: TGTGCCAGTAGTACCCTGACTAGCGGGGCCTACAATGAGCAGTTCTTC. The V and J genes are TRBV19 and TRBJ2-1; TRBD2 aligns across 11 bases. Looked up from germline, CDR1 is LNHDA and CDR2 is SQIVND (reference sequence). The ends lost 4 bases at V and 2 bases at J; junction bases unmatched: 4. There are 16 residues in the CDR3.

This chain links TRBV11-3 with TRBJ2-2; a possible D gene is TRBD1 (5 bases). CDR3 length: 13 amino acids. The germline V and J ends were trimmed by 5 bases and 4 bases, with 8 bases remaining between them. Germline CDR1 reads SGHNT; CDR2 reads YENEEA. CDR3 loop: CASSRQSTGELFF. In DNA form, the CDR3 reads TGTGCCAGCAGCCGACAGTCCACCGGGGAGCTGTTTTTT. The full variable domain, completed using reference TRBV11-3 and TRBJ2-2, is EAGVVQSPRYKIIEKKQPVAFWCNPISGHNTLYWYLQNLGQGPELLIRYENEEAVDDSQLPKDRFSAERLKGVDSTLKIQPAELGDSAVYLCASSRQSTGELFFGEGSRLTVL.

The chain recombines TRBV7-2 with TRBJ2-2; D may be TRBD1 (6 bases). From germline, CDR1 is SGHTA and CDR2 FQGNSA. The CDR3 is 13 residues long. V dropped 3 bases and J dropped 5 bases, with 7 bases sitting between them. The CDR3 sequence: CASSFRGTGELFF. In DNA, the CDR3 is TGTGCCAGCAGCTTCAGGGGTACCGGGGAGCTGTTTTTT. Variable domain in full (rest from reference TRBV7-2 and TRBJ2-2): GAGVSQSPSNKVTEKGKDVELRCDPISGHTALYWYRQSLGQGLEFLIYFQGNSAPDKSGLPSDRFSAERTGGSVSTLTIQRTQQEDSAVYLCASSFRGTGELFFGEGSRLTVL.

This chain links TRBV2 with TRBJ2-7; D gene ambiguous. Trimming took off 7 bases at V and 0 bases at J, with 7 bases between the two ends. The CDR3 contains 12 residues. Germline V lookup: CDR1 SNHLY, CDR2 FYNNEI. DNA for the CDR3: TGTGCCAGCAAAACTGGCTCCTACGAGCAGTACTTC. As protein: CASKTGSYEQYF.

V is TRBV6-2 or TRBV6-3 and J is TRBJ2-4; TRBD2 is a possible D gene (6 bases). Deletions cut 5 bases from V and 7 bases from J, with 18 bases between. Per germline, CDR1 MNHEY and CDR2 SVGEGT. The CDR3 totals 15 residues. The CDR3 region is CASSQPGNRGNIQYF. Here the CDR3 DNA reads TGTGCCAGCAGTCAACCGGGAAACCGGGGGAACATTCAGTACTTC.

In this sample, this clone turned up a few times. The rearrangement links TRBV6-4 to TRBJ1-2, with D unresolved. Looked up from germline, CDR1 is MRHNA and CDR2 is SNTAGT. This CDR3 spans 14 amino acids. The germline V and J ends were trimmed by 0 bases and 5 bases, with 10 bases remaining between them. CDR3 nucleotide sequence: TGTGCCAGCAGTGACTCTCCGGGGAGATATGGCTACACCTTC. It encodes CASSDSPGRYGYTF.

The chain links TRBV2 to TRBJ1-1; 7 bases are a match to TRBD1. The CDR3 contains 16 residues. Trimming took 3 bases from V and 8 from J; bases not matched to a gene: 15. CDR1 is SNHLY and CDR2 is FYNNEI in the germline V gene. DNA of the CDR3: TGTGCCAGCAGTGATCGCGCAGTGGGACAGCTCATAGAAGCTTTCTTT. Translation gives CASSDRAVGQLIEAFF.

In nucleotides, the CDR3 is TGTGCCAGTAGTATGCTAGCGGGAGTACCAGATACGCAGTATTTT. Encoded protein: CASSMLAGVPDTQYF. The rearrangement links TRBV19 to TRBJ2-3; 10 bases fit TRBD2. The V and J ends lost 3 bases and 4 bases, in that order; junction bases with no gene match: 4. This CDR3 has 15 residues. Germline V lookup: CDR1 LNHDA, CDR2 SQIVND (reference sequence).

The chain recombines TRBV6-5 with TRBJ1-1; D remains unclear. The germline V gene has CDR1 MNHEY and CDR2 SVGAGI. The CDR3 has 13 residues. The ends were cut back, 0 bases at V and 6 bases at J, with 8 bases in the middle. The CDR3 is CASSYSQVSEAFF. As DNA, the CDR3 is TGTGCCAGCAGTTACTCGCAGGTCTCTGAAGCTTTCTTT.

The DNA for the CDR3 is TGTGCCAGCAGTGAACAGGGGGGTAACATTCAGTACTTC. It yields the protein CASSEQGGNIQYF. The chain has TRBV6-4 and TRBJ2-4, with 8 bases fitting TRBD1. This CDR3 comprises 13 residues. J lost 7 bases, V lost 3 bases, and 2 bases had no gene match. CDR1 and CDR2 (germline): MRHNA, SNTAGT.

The chain recombines TRBV5-4 with TRBJ2-7; 12 bases fit TRBD2. This CDR3 region has 16 residues. Germline V gene data show CDR1 as SGHNT and CDR2 as YYREEE (reference sequence). Losses at the gene ends were 4 bases for V and 5 bases for J; bases not matched to a gene: 10. The CDR3 spells CASSPPGTSGSNEQYF. CDR3 bases: TGTGCCAGCAGCCCCCCAGGGACTAGCGGGTCAAACGAGCAGTACTTC.

The J gene is TRBJ2-7, the V gene TRBV7-8; 8 bases line up with TRBD2. The CDR3 spans 14 residues. The J segment lost 3 bases and the V segment lost 3 bases, leaving 4 bases of the junction unmatched. Germline V gene sequence: CDR1 SGHVS, CDR2 FQNEAQ. Here the CDR3 reads CASSLTSVNYEQYF. For the CDR3, the DNA is TGTGCCAGCAGCTTGACTAGCGTAAACTACGAGCAGTACTTC. Together with reference TRBV7-8 and TRBJ2-7, the CDR3 gives the full variable domain: GAGVSQSPRYKVAKRGQDVALRCDPISGHVSLFWYQQALGQGPEFLTYFQNEAQLDKSGLPSDRFFAERPEGSVSTLKIQRTQQEDSAVYLCASSLTSVNYEQYFGPGTRLTVT.

V usage is TRBV5-5 and J usage is TRBJ1-6, with TRBD1 matching 9 bases. CDR1 is SGHKS and CDR2 is YYEKEE in the germline V gene (reference sequence). V trimming: 4 bases; J trimming: 7 bases; junction bases outside the gene matches: 9. The CDR3 extends over 16 amino acids. The CDR3 nucleotides are TGTGCCAGCAGCACCGGACAGGGGATGGGGAATTCACCCCTCCACTTT. It codes for CASSTGQGMGNSPLHF. The full variable domain, rest sourced from reference TRBV5-5 and TRBJ1-6, is DAGVTQSPTHLIKTRGQQVTLRCSPISGHKSVSWYQQVLGQGPQFIFQYYEKEERGRGNFPDRFSARQFPNYSSELNVNALLLGDSALYLCASSTGQGMGNSPLHFGNGTRLTVT.

The CDR3 sequence: CASSQDRGGFF. DNA of the CDR3: TGTGCCAGCAGTCAGGACAGGGGGGGATTCTTC. The genes are TRBV2 and TRBJ2-1; 10 nucleotides line up with TRBD1. Germline V gene lookup returns CDR1 SNHLY and CDR2 FYNNEI. The CDR3 extends over 11 amino acids. The J segment lost 16 bases and the V segment lost 5 bases, leaving 5 bases of the junction unmatched. The whole variable domain, filled in from reference TRBV2 and TRBJ2-1, reads EPEVTQTPSHQVTQMGQEVILRCVPISNHLYFYWYRQILGQKVEFLVSFYNNEISEKSEIFDDQFSVERPDGSNFTLKIRSTKLEDSAMYFCASSQDRGGFFGPGTRLTVL.